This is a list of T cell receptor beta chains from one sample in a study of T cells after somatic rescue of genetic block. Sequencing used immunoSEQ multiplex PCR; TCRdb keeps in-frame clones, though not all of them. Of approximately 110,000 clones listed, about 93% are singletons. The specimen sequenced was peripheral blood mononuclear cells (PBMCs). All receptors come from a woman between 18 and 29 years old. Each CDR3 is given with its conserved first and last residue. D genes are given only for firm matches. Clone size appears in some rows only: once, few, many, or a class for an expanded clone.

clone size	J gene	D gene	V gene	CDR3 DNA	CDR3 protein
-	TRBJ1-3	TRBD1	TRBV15	TGTGCCACCAGCAAGGGGGCGGACACCATATATTTT	CATSKGADTIYF
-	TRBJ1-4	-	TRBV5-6	TGTGCCAGCAGCAACTGGAACAATGAAAAACTGTTTTTT	CASSNWNNEKLFF
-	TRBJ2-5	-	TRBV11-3	TGTGCCAGCAGCTTAGCCGTAGGGGGGCAAGAGACCCAGTACTTC	CASSLAVGGQETQYF
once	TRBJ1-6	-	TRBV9	TGTGCCAGCAGCGGAGGGGGATTCTATAATTCACCCCTCCACTTT	CASSGGGFYNSPLHF
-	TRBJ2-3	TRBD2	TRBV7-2	TGTGCCAGCAGGGGAGGGGCGGGGAGAGATACGCAGTATTTT	CASRGGAGRDTQYF
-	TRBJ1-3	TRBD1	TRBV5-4	TGTGCCAGCAGCTCGGGGACAGTTGCTAATGGAAACACCATATATTTT	CASSSGTVANGNTIYF
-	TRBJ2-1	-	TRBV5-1	TGCGCCAGCAGCCCGGGCCAACCCAGTGAGCAGTTCTTC	CASSPGQPSEQFF
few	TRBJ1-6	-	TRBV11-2	TGTGCCAGCAGCTTAGGACGTCCTCCACCCCTCCACTTT	CASSLGRPPPLHF
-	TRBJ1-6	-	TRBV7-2	TGTGCCAGCAGCTTAGGGGGTGGCGGCTCCTATAATTCACCCCTCCACTTT	CASSLGGGGSYNSPLHF
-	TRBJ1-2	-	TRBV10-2	TGCGCCAGCAGTGAGTTGGGCCGTAACTATGGCTACACCTTC	CASSELGRNYGYTF
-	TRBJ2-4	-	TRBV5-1	TGCGCCAGCAGTCCCTCAGAGGGGAACATTCAGTACTTC	CASSPSEGNIQYF